The 10 T cell receptor beta chains given below trace back to one sample, sequenced in a study of cytomegalovirus exposure and HLA in healthy donors. Assay: immunoSEQ multiplex PCR; the TCRdb copy retains only in-frame clones and omits some. The profile shows roughly 76,000 clones, 94% of them singletons. Sequencing was carried out using PBMCs. These receptors came from a man aged 18 to 30 in good health and CMV-seropositive.

J is TRBJ2-1 and V is TRBV6-1, with 13 bases that match TRBD2. V trimming: 11 bases; J trimming: 2 bases; junction bases outside the gene matches: 3. Germline V lookup: CDR1 MNHNS, CDR2 SASEGT. This CDR3 spans 14 amino acids. In DNA form, the CDR3 reads TGTGCCGGTGGGACTAGCGGGACCTACAATGAGCAGTTCTTC. It codes for CAGGTSGTYNEQFF.

This clone appeared a single time. The chain is built from TRBV19 and TRBJ1-1; D perhaps matches TRBD1 (6 bases). This CDR3 region has 14 residues. The germline V and J ends were trimmed by 5 bases and 0 bases, with 10 bases remaining between them. The germline CDR1 and CDR2 sequences are LNHDA and SQIVND (reference sequence). This CDR3 is CASSFGQMNTEAFF. The CDR3, as DNA: TGTGCCAGTAGTTTCGGACAGATGAACACTGAAGCTTTCTTT.

V gene TRBV14 combines with J gene TRBJ1-3, with D unresolved. V lost 4 bases and J lost 2, with 9 bases in between. The CDR3 is made up of 14 amino acids. From germline, CDR1 is SGHDN and CDR2 FVKESK. The CDR3 DNA follows: TGTGCCAGCAGCCCCCAGGTGACTGGAAACACCATATATTTT. Protein sequence: CASSPQVTGNTIYF.

CDR3 residues: CASNSGNSGNTIYF. CDR3 coding DNA: TGTGCCAGCAATTCAGGAAACTCTGGAAACACCATATATTTT. The chain links TRBV9 to TRBJ1-3; D unresolved. The V end lost 6 bases, the J end lost 0 bases, and 10 bases lay between the germline ends. This CDR3 contains 14 residues. Germline V gene sequence: CDR1 SGDLS, CDR2 YYNGEE. Complete variable domain (other parts from reference TRBV9 and TRBJ1-3): DSGVTQTPKHLITATGQRVTLRCSPRSGDLSVYWYQQSLDQGLQFLIQYYNGEERAKGNILERFSAQQFPDLHSELNLSSLELGDSALYFCASNSGNSGNTIYFGEGSWLTVV.

Points on this clone: Other DNA sequences in this sample translate to the same CDR3. The V and J genes are TRBV2 and TRBJ2-1; 7 nucleotides align to TRBD2. V lost 6 bases to trimming and J lost 7 bases; unmatched junction nucleotides: 12. CDR3 length: 15 residues. Germline-derived CDR1 and CDR2 are SNHLY and FYNNEI. CDR3 bases: TGTGCCAGCAGCTATAGGGCGGGAGTCCTGAATGAGCAGTTCTTC. This encodes CASSYRAGVLNEQFF.

V usage is TRBV30 and J usage is TRBJ2-5; tentative D call: TRBD1 (6 bases). V was cut by 4 bases and J by 7 bases, with 13 bases left in between. The CDR3 totals 12 residues. The V gene's germline CDR1 is GTSNPN and CDR2 SVGIG (reference sequence). The CDR3 loop reads CAWKGDRGTQYF. The CDR3 DNA sequence: TGTGCCTGGAAGGGGGATCGGGGGACCCAGTACTTC.

This chain uses TRBV9 with TRBJ2-1, with 7 bases aligning to TRBD1. Per germline, CDR1 SGDLS and CDR2 YYNGEE. CDR3 length: 14 residues. Germline trimming cut 4 bases from V and 0 bases from J; bases unmatched to any gene: 1. CDR3 nucleotide sequence: TGTGCCAGCAGCCCAGGGGGCTCCTACAATGAGCAGTTCTTC. This translates into CASSPGGSYNEQFF.

This chain connects TRBV15 to TRBJ1-1; the match to TRBD1 covers 7 bases. Per the germline V gene, CDR1 is LNHNV and CDR2 is YYDKDF (reference sequence). Losses at the gene ends were 5 bases for V and 5 bases for J; bases not matched to a gene: 8. The CDR3 totals 14 residues. The CDR3 here is CATSGRQGGTEAFF. CDR3 coding DNA: TGTGCCACCAGCGGAAGACAGGGAGGAACTGAAGCTTTCTTT.

The chain links TRBV6-5 to TRBJ1-2, with 9 bases aligning to TRBD1. The CDR3 loop spans 16 amino acids. V shed 0 bases, J shed 1 base, and the junction held 3 bases outside the gene matches. From germline, CDR1 is MNHEY and CDR2 SVGAGI. CDR3 nucleotide sequence: TGTGCCAGCAGTTACTCCAGACAGGGGGGTAACTATGGCTACACCTTC. Translated: CASSYSRQGGNYGYTF.

The V and J genes are TRBV11-3 and TRBJ1-4; 10 nucleotides align to TRBD1. CDR3 size: 14 residues. Unmatched junction bases numbered 6, after V lost 6 bases and J lost 8 bases. Germline CDR1 reads SGHNT; CDR2 reads YENEEA. CDR3 coding DNA: TGTGCCAGCAGTCCCGGGACAGGGGACGAAAAACTGTTTTTT. It yields the protein CASSPGTGDEKLFF.